In this sample, the clone carrying this TCR beta chain turned up once. The antigen remains undetermined. Assay used: immunoSEQ multiplex PCR; TCRdb lists only in-frame clones, some missing. The sample carries 1,500,000 or so clones, approximately 98.5% recorded once. This CDR3 comprises 15 residues. Unmatched junction bases numbered 10, after V lost 4 bases and J lost 4 bases. CDR1 is ENHRY and CDR2 is SYGVKD in the germline V gene. This sample is part of a study of shared clonotypes between healthy human individuals. Broader study findings: Among donors, sharing of clonotypes was expected to be affected by sequencing depth.

Sample: naive CD4+ T cells sorted from blood. The subset: CD45RA+ positively selected. This clonotype originated in a man aged 30 to 39 in good health. The rearrangement links TRBV10-3 to TRBJ2-7, with TRBD1 matching 7 bases. CDR3 sequence reads: CAISASGTVLYEQYF. The CDR3 nucleotides are TGTGCCATCAGTGCCTCCGGGACAGTCCTGTACGAGCAGTACTTC.